This entry describes one TCR beta chain. As yet, its antigen is unknown. The data derive from a study of radiotherapy plus CTLA-4 blockade in lung cancer. Germline-derived CDR1 and CDR2 are LNHNV and YYDKDF (reference sequence). Trimming cost V 10 bases and J 5 bases, with 20 bases left between them. The CDR3 has 14 residues. Study-wide points: In blood, TCR clones derived from the tumor expanded after radiotherapy plus ipilimumab.

Clones were sequenced by immunoSEQ multiplex PCR, and TCRdb holds only the in-frame ones, with some missing. The repertoire holds over 80,000 clones, with about four fifths as singletons. The chain recombines TRBV15 with TRBJ1-1; a weak D match, TRBD1 (6 bases). Sample: peripheral blood, taken from a patient treated with radiotherapy plus ipilimumab. This receptor was identified in a human donor with non-small cell lung cancer who had stable disease on radiotherapy plus ipilimumab. CDR3 bases: TGTGCCATCCCGAGGGGGGAAGGGTCTACTGAAGCTTTCTTT. Translated: CAIPRGEGSTEAFF. The full variable domain, with the rest looked up from reference TRBV15 and TRBJ1-1, is DAMVIQNPRYQVTQFGKPVTLSCSQTLNHNVMYWYQQKSSQAPKLLFHYYDKDFNNEADTPDNFQSRRPNTSFCFLDIRSPGLGDTAMYLCAIPRGEGSTEAFFGQGTRLTVV.